This T cell receptor beta chain was sequenced in a study of blood T cell repertoires in COVID-19 (TCRdb year 2020). As for the study more broadly: Samples from collaborators originated in the United States, Italy and Spain and spanned both the acute and convalescent phases of COVID-19. Samples came from the ongoing ImmuneRACE study (first 160 participants) plus 1,254 subjects from 6 global collaborators. Nearly every sample came with metadata listing a de-identified subject ID, COVID-19 status, age in years and sex. The material from the prospective study consisted of cDNA or gDNA derived from T cells, B-cell-depleted T cells, or PBMCs. Where HLA class I and class II types were available, the types were taken from metadata supplied by the sample provider, not from assay-based typing. Deeply sampled blood TCRbeta repertoires from subjects exposed to, actively infected with, or recovered from COVID-19 were included in the dataset. A freely available public database, intended as a resource for researchers studying the immune response to SARS-CoV-2, is where the repertoires were released.

Summary of the overall study and its limitations: The quantity of clinical and demographic metadata differed by source and by participant and was supplied without curation.

This clone was picked up one time. Its recognized antigen is unknown. Base quality data are lacking; no much larger clone is found one base away. The immunoSEQ Assay, a bias-controlled multiplex PCR, was used to amplify TCRbeta CDR3 regions from genomic DNA. Under the source paper's analysis protocol: The number of nucleated cells in each sample was estimated from the amplification of reference gene primers within the assay. Sequence reads were collapsed and filtered to measure the absolute abundance of every unique TCRbeta CDR3 rearrangement. For each sample, productive Simpson clonality was calculated as the square root of Simpson's diversity index across productive rearrangements. TCRdb carries this immuneACCESS record with in-frame sequences only. Its versions omit some clonotypes, under half of them owing to an unresolved V gene in the studies checked, with the rest unexplained. That table furnishes V, J and clone size, whereas the DNA furnished D and trimming. The sample table lists around 100,000 clones, around 84% of them with a count of one. Over 2% of the sample comes from the top ten.

Each collaborating institution followed its own protocols to collect whole blood in K2EDTA tubes. For TCRbeta analysis, collaborator samples were shipped as frozen whole blood, as isolated PBMCs, or as DNA extracted from either sample type. V was cut back by 5 bases and J by 5 bases, leaving a gap of 15 bases between them. The CDR3 covers 14 residues, taking in both the cysteine and the phenylalanine. The sequence is cut down to CDR3 DNA, 42 bases in frame from base 1. In the germline V gene (reference sequence), CDR1 corresponds to LNHNV and CDR2 to YYDKDF. This receptor was obtained from a human donor in a cohort sampled during active COVID-19. Specimen: peripheral blood. In this chain, TRBV15 is recombined with TRBJ1-1; there is no confident call for the D gene. The CDR3 region reads CATSVGLDATEAFF. The DNA is TGTGCCACCAGCGTGGGCTTGGATGCTACTGAAGCTTTCTTT. The CDR3, completed at both ends by the reference TRBV15 and TRBJ1-1 genes, gives the full variable domain DAMVIQNPRYQVTQFGKPVTLSCSQTLNHNVMYWYQQKSSQAPKLLFHYYDKDFNNEADTPDNFQSRRPNTSFCFLDIRSPGLGDTAMYLCATSVGLDATEAFFGQGTRLTVV.